What follows are 20 T cell receptor beta chains derived from one specimen sequenced in a study of shared clonotypes between healthy human individuals. Assay used: immunoSEQ multiplex PCR; TCRdb lists only in-frame clones, some missing. The data show roughly 550,000 clones, roughly 95% seen once. Naive-designated CD8 cells lacked CD45RO, were positively enriched for CCR7, and omitted terminally differentiated effector memory CD45RA+ cells. The specimen was naive CD8+ T cells sorted from blood. These receptor sequences come from a woman in her 30s in good health.

This clone is a singleton in its sample. The gene calls are TRBV7-8 and TRBJ2-7, with D perhaps TRBD1 (5 bases). This CDR3 is 14 amino acids long. Germline-derived CDR1 and CDR2 are SGHVS and FQNEAQ. Trimming cost V 3 bases and J 0 bases, with 9 bases left between them. The CDR3 DNA reads as TGTGCCAGCAGCTTTGCAGGGAACTCCTACGAGCAGTACTTC. As protein: CASSFAGNSYEQYF. The complete variable domain, with remaining parts taken from reference TRBV7-8 and TRBJ2-7, reads GAGVSQSPRYKVAKRGQDVALRCDPISGHVSLFWYQQALGQGPEFLTYFQNEAQLDKSGLPSDRFFAERPEGSVSTLKIQRTQQEDSAVYLCASSFAGNSYEQYFGPGTRLTVT.

V gene TRBV10-1 combines with J gene TRBJ2-4, with 11 positions matching TRBD1. V gave up 2 bases and J gave up 9 bases; unmatched junction bases: 3. The germline V gene has CDR1 WNHNN and CDR2 SYGVQD (reference sequence). The CDR3 contains 14 residues. CDR3: CASSERDRGTIQYF. The DNA of the CDR3 is TGCGCCAGCAGTGAGAGGGACAGGGGGACCATTCAGTACTTC.

CDR3 coding DNA: TGTGCCAGCAGCTTCGCAGGAGGGCCGAGTTACGAGCAGTACTTC. Protein product: CASSFAGGPSYEQYF. The chain carries TRBV11-1 and TRBJ2-7, with D perhaps matching TRBD2 (6 bases). V gave up 3 bases and J gave up 4 bases, with 16 bases separating them. This CDR3 comprises 15 residues. The germline CDR1 and CDR2 sequences are SGHAT and FQDESV (reference sequence). The entire variable domain, with the rest obtained from reference TRBV11-1 and TRBJ2-7, is as follows: EAEVAQSPRYKITEKSQAVAFWCDPISGHATLYWYRQILGQGPELLVQFQDESVVDDSQLPKDRFSAERLKGVDSTLKIQPAELGDSAMYLCASSFAGGPSYEQYFGPGTRLTVT.

In this sample, this clone turned up once. This rearrangement joins TRBV19 to TRBJ1-1; D is unclear. CDR1 and CDR2 from the germline V gene are LNHDA and SQIVND (reference sequence). CDR3 length: 15 amino acids. Trimming pared 0 bases from V and 2 bases from J, leaving 10 bases between. This CDR3 reads CASSIEAQINTEAFF. CDR3 nucleotide sequence: TGTGCCAGTAGTATAGAAGCCCAGATCAACACTGAAGCTTTCTTT. Based on the CDR3 plus reference TRBV19 and TRBJ1-1, the full variable domain is DGGITQSPKYLFRKEGQNVTLSCEQNLNHDAMYWYRQDPGQGLRLIYYSQIVNDFQKGDIAEGYSVSREKKESFPLTVTSAQKNPTAFYLCASSIEAQINTEAFFGQGTRLTVV.

The rearrangement uses TRBV9 and TRBJ2-1; the D is unclear. The CDR3 is 12 residues long. Germline V gives CDR1 SGDLS, CDR2 YYNGEE. Trimming left V 5 bases short and J 4 bases short, with 7 bases between. The CDR3 spells CASSEGYNEQFF. CDR3 DNA sequence: TGTGCCAGCAGTGAAGGTTACAATGAGCAGTTCTTC. Full variable domain (outside the CDR3, taken from reference TRBV9 and TRBJ2-1): DSGVTQTPKHLITATGQRVTLRCSPRSGDLSVYWYQQSLDQGLQFLIQYYNGEERAKGNILERFSAQQFPDLHSELNLSSLELGDSALYFCASSEGYNEQFFGPGTRLTVL.

The gene calls are TRBV27 and TRBJ2-7; the D gene is possibly TRBD1 (6 bases). CDR1 is MNHEY and CDR2 is SMNVEV in the germline V gene (reference sequence). V gave up 5 bases and J gave up 3 bases, with 17 bases separating them. This CDR3 is 15 amino acids long. For the CDR3, the DNA is TGTGCCAGCAGTGAGGACAGAACGAGGCGCTACGAGCAGTACTTC. This translates into CASSEDRTRRYEQYF.

The gene calls are TRBV28 and TRBJ2-1, with 7 positions matching TRBD2. With V trimmed by 1 base and J by 1 base, 7 bases remained unmatched. This CDR3 is built from 17 residues. Germline CDR1 MDHEN, CDR2 SYDVKM. CDR3 in amino acids: CASSLYAGVGSYNEQFF. As DNA, the CDR3 is TGTGCCAGCAGTTTATACGCGGGAGTTGGATCCTACAATGAGCAGTTCTTC.

CDR3 nucleotides: TGCAGCGTTGGGGGGGTTACTGAAGCTTTCTTT. As protein: CSVGGVTEAFF. The rearrangement uses TRBV29-1 and TRBJ1-1; maybe TRBD1 (5 bases). CDR1 and CDR2 (germline): SQVTM, ANQGSEA. The CDR3 has 11 residues. V lost 4 bases to trimming and J lost 5 bases, with 8 bases between them.

The sample holds one count of this clone. The chain has TRBV6-5 and TRBJ2-1, with D unclear. CDR1 MNHEY and CDR2 SVGAGI come from the germline V gene. This CDR3 is 12 amino acids long. V was shortened by 6 bases and J by 12 bases, with 15 bases between the two germline ends. DNA of the CDR3: TGTGCCAGCAGGCCGGATGGGGAAAGGCAGTTCTTC. As protein: CASRPDGERQFF.

The chain uses TRBV11-3 and TRBJ2-5; D might be TRBD1 (5 bases). The CDR3 consists of 16 residues. Germline V CDR1 and CDR2: SGHNT, YENEEA. With 5 bases removed from V and 3 bases from J, the gap between germline ends came to 19 bases. The CDR3 nucleotides are TGTGCCAGCAGCCGACACGAAGGCCAGGGTAAAGAGACCCAGTACTTC. It codes for CASSRHEGQGKETQYF.

V and J are TRBV4-2 and TRBJ2-1; 10 bases map to TRBD2. Germline V lookup: CDR1 LGHNA, CDR2 YNFKEQ. The CDR3 runs to 17 residues. Trimming at V came to 3 bases and at J to 3 bases, leaving 8 bases not matched to a gene. The CDR3: CASSQALAGDRYNEQFF. As DNA, the CDR3 is TGTGCCAGCAGCCAGGCCCTAGCGGGAGATCGCTACAATGAGCAGTTCTTC.

The genes are TRBV28 and TRBJ1-2; a possible D gene is TRBD1 (6 bases). In germline, CDR1 is MDHEN, CDR2 SYDVKM. This CDR3 comprises 14 residues. The germline V and J ends were trimmed by 6 bases and 5 bases, with 16 bases remaining between them. CDR3 DNA: TGTGCCAGCAGCCTGGACAGCACTTCTTATGGCTACACCTTC. It encodes CASSLDSTSYGYTF.

This clone was seen only once. The rearrangement links TRBV5-1 to TRBJ2-7; perhaps TRBD1 as D (5 bases). V lost 0 bases, J lost 7 bases, and 17 bases lay in between. There are 15 residues in the CDR3. Per germline, CDR1 SGHRS and CDR2 YFSETQ. CDR3 protein: CASSLVRGATVEQYF. CDR3 bases: TGCGCCAGCAGCTTGGTAAGGGGCGCGACGGTGGAGCAGTACTTC.

J is TRBJ1-1 and V is TRBV2; 9 nucleotides line up with TRBD1. Germline CDR1 is SNHLY and CDR2 is FYNNEI. J gave up 5 bases and V 6 bases, and 4 bases lay outside the gene matches. The CDR3 contains 13 residues. The CDR3 loop reads CASRGQGLTEAFF. In DNA form, the CDR3 reads TGTGCCAGCAGGGGACAGGGTTTGACTGAAGCTTTCTTT.

The chain recombines TRBV29-1 with TRBJ1-1; weak D call: TRBD1 (5 bases). Between the trimmed V and J ends, which lost 2 bases and 1 base, there was a span of 14 bases. Germline values: CDR1 SQVTM, CDR2 ANQGSEA. This CDR3 has 15 amino acids. The CDR3 DNA is TGCAGCGTTGAACCCTCCAGGGTACCGAACACTGAAGCTTTCTTT. Translated, it gives CSVEPSRVPNTEAFF.

The V gene is TRBV29-1, the J gene TRBJ2-5, with 8 nucleotides matching TRBD1. The CDR3 is 15 amino acids. The V and J ends lost 2 bases and 5 bases, in that order; junction bases with no gene match: 10. Germline CDR1 reads SQVTM; CDR2 reads ANQGSEA. CDR3 sequence reads: CSVEKQGDGGETQYF. In DNA, the CDR3 is TGCAGCGTTGAAAAACAGGGGGACGGAGGGGAGACCCAGTACTTC. The variable domain in full, with the rest retrieved from reference TRBV29-1 and TRBJ2-5, is SAVISQKPSRDICQRGTSLTIQCQVDSQVTMMFWYRQQPGQSLTLIATANQGSEATYESGFVIDKFPISRPNLTFSTLTVSNMSPEDSSIYLCSVEKQGDGGETQYFGPGTRLLVL.

This chain connects TRBV2 to TRBJ2-7, with D perhaps matching TRBD1 (5 bases). This CDR3 spans 13 amino acids. Germline V gives CDR1 SNHLY, CDR2 FYNNEI. V was shortened by 7 bases and J by 2 bases, with 12 bases between the two germline ends. DNA of the CDR3: TGTGCCAGCACTCTAGGACAAGCCTACGAGCAGTACTTC. Encoded protein: CASTLGQAYEQYF.

The chain uses TRBV4-2 and TRBJ1-5, with a tentative D call TRBD1 (6 bases). The germline V and J ends were trimmed by 1 base and 7 bases, with 11 bases remaining between them. The length of the CDR3 is 14 residues. Germline CDR1 LGHNA, CDR2 YNFKEQ. CDR3 region: CASSQVGGRQPQHF. Here the CDR3 DNA reads TGTGCCAGCAGCCAAGTCGGGGGGCGGCAGCCCCAGCATTTT.

This clone was detected once. This chain connects TRBV7-9 to TRBJ1-1; no reliable D call. CDR3 length: 16 residues. V lost 0 bases to trimming and J lost 5 bases, with 16 bases between them. Germline CDR1 is SEHNR and CDR2 is FQNEAQ (reference sequence). Here the CDR3 DNA reads TGTGCCAGCAGCTTAGCACCCGGGCAGGTGGGAACTGAAGCTTTCTTT. Protein product: CASSLAPGQVGTEAFF.

V usage is TRBV5-6 and J usage is TRBJ1-5, with a possible D match to TRBD1 (5 bases). With 4 bases removed from V and 4 bases from J, the gap between germline ends came to 21 bases. In germline, CDR1 is SGHDT, CDR2 YYEEEE. CDR3 length: 17 amino acids. The CDR3 protein is CASSNSYGTGTNQPQHF. The CDR3 DNA follows: TGTGCCAGCAGCAACTCCTACGGGACCGGTACTAATCAGCCCCAGCATTTT.